The clone carrying this T cell receptor (beta chain) showed up just a few times. The target antigen is unknown. Prepared libraries of TCR beta cDNA carried unique molecular identifiers. Some 450,000 cDNA molecules were recovered from an input of 1 to 10 million T cells. TCRdb redid the calling of the PCR reads with MiXCR, one entry per CDR3 protein. Of approximately 570,000 distinct CDR3 sequences listed, around 44% were seen once; the top ten hold approximately 1.7%. This sample was included in a study of post-analysis software for immune sequencing data. Findings and limits, study-wide: Controls showed lower frequencies than patients for roughly five TRBV segments, and TRBV5-6, TRBV5-1 and TRBV20-1 were among these.

The CDR3 sequence is 14 residues long. Per germline, CDR1 WNHNN and CDR2 SYGVQD (reference sequence). The V and J ends lost 2 bases and 10 bases respectively, with 15 bases between them. This TCR was sampled from a girl aged 10 to 17 with multiple sclerosis. The chain carries TRBV10-1 and TRBJ2-1; tentative D call: TRBD2 (5 bases). The sequenced material came from blood. CDR3: CASSEAAAPGEQFF. DNA of the CDR3: TGCGCCAGCAGTGAGGCGGCGGCCCCGGGGGAGCAGTTCTTC.